This T cell receptor (beta chain) was documented in a study of chemoradiotherapy in HPV16-positive cancers. Libraries were prepared by immunoSEQ multiplex PCR; TCRdb keeps only in-frame clonotypes and omits some of them. Of over 35,000 clones listed, more than 75% are singletons. Regarding the study as a whole: The functional HPV-specific definition rests on just a couple of HPV16-positive patients. In HPV16-positive patients, HPV-responsive T-cell expansion tracked better recurrence-free survival. Candidate HPV-specific clones and E7-related TCR motifs grew in tumor during treatment.

V dropped 3 bases and J dropped 4 bases, with 5 bases sitting between them. CDR3 length: 12 residues. Looked up from germline, CDR1 is ENHRY and CDR2 is SYGVKD. A remark on this clone: Its antigen is undetermined.

Samples were taken several times over chemoradiotherapy. The receptor was isolated from a human donor with HPV-associated anogenital cancer. The chain has TRBV10-3 and TRBJ2-3, with D unclear. This specimen consisted of blood, obtained from a patient who underwent chemoradiotherapy. CDR3 amino acids: CAISDSADTQYF. The CDR3 region has the DNA TGTGCCATCAGTGACTCCGCAGATACGCAGTATTTT.